This T cell receptor (beta chain) was recovered during a study of blood T cell repertoires in COVID-19. Study overall: From the United States, Italy and Spain came samples of acute and convalescent COVID-19.

CDR3 length: 15 residues. The germline CDR1 and CDR2 sequences are SGHTS and YDEGEE. V lost 4 bases to trimming and J lost 2 bases; unmatched junction nucleotides: 8. Across under 25 US areas, participants ranged in age from roughly 18 to 95 years. Which cohort a participant joined came from the clinical history participants gave. As processed by the authors: For nucleated cells, counts were estimated from reference gene primer amplification. The table came from immunoSEQ multiplex PCR; TCRdb's copy has only in-frame clones and leaves some out. That table furnishes V, J and clone size, whereas the DNA furnished D and trimming. The table lists under 300,000 clones, 90% to 95% of them singletons, with about 1.9% in the top ten.

This receptor was identified in a young woman who had recovered from COVID-19. This chain joins TRBV5-8 and TRBJ1-2; 7 nucleotides align to TRBD1. Input material: PBMCs or T cells enriched from blood (not recorded which). The chain's CDR3 is CASSPSSGGNYGYTF. As DNA, the CDR3 is TGTGCCAGCAGCCCAAGCTCAGGGGGGAACTATGGCTACACCTTC. Full variable domain (missing parts from reference TRBV5-8 and TRBJ1-2): EAGVTQSPTHLIKTRGQQATLRCSPISGHTSVYWYQQALGLGLQFLLWYDEGEERNRGNFPPRFSGRQFPNYSSELNVNALELEDSALYLCASSPSSGGNYGYTFGSGTRLTVV.